This T cell receptor (beta chain) was identified in a study of T-cell memory formation after mild COVID-19. Study-level points and caveats: Among CD4+ contracting clones, most were CM and EM, and CD8+ ones EMRA. The pre-infection memory compartment contained some responding clones, suggesting cross-reactive memory joined. Clonal second-wave expansions that peaked on day 37 had unconfirmed SARS-CoV-2 specificity.

Germline CDR1 LGHNA, CDR2 YSLEER. The CDR3 loop spans 15 amino acids. The V and J ends lost 0 bases and 2 bases respectively, with 11 bases between them. Many counts were recorded for this clonotype. Its antigen is undetermined. The TCR alpha and TCR beta cDNA libraries, bearing sample barcodes and UMIs, were generated by 5'RACE using constant-segment primers. TCRdb fed the 5' RACE reads into MiXCR, producing one record per CDR3 protein. Altogether fewer than 350,000 distinct CDR3 sequences are present, roughly 8.2% being singletons, with the ten largest covering around a fifth. The clonotype comes from a young man who had mild COVID-19 (a few samples of this study predate the infection). Cell type and time point are not known. The specimen was PBMCs or a T cell subset sorted from them (not recorded which). The rearrangement links TRBV4-3 to TRBJ2-7; D possibly corresponds to TRBD2 (5 bases). As DNA, the CDR3 is TGCGCCAGCAGCCAAGACTGGGCGGGCCCCTACGAGCAGTACGTC. It codes for CASSQDWAGPYEQYV.